The 7 T cell receptor beta chains presented below share a single source sample, sequenced in a study of T cell changes during pregnancy in multiple sclerosis. Clones were sequenced by immunoSEQ multiplex PCR, and TCRdb holds only the in-frame ones, with some missing. The sample contains about 67,000 clones, approximately 91% of which appear only once. The starting material was peripheral blood, obtained in the first trimester of pregnancy. These receptors were taken from a female donor with multiple sclerosis, enrolled in a pregnancy study.

This chain uses TRBV5-1 with TRBJ1-6; the D is unclear. V was pared by 5 bases and J by 10 bases, with 13 bases between. Germline-derived CDR1 and CDR2 are SGHRS and YFSETQ. The CDR3 consists of 13 residues. In DNA form, the CDR3 reads TGCGCCAGCAGTCGCGCGGGGAGCTCACCCCTCCACTTT. Protein: CASSRAGSSPLHF. The complete variable domain, with remaining parts taken from reference TRBV5-1 and TRBJ1-6, reads KAGVTQTPRYLIKTRGQQVTLSCSPISGHRSVSWYQQTPGQGLQFLFEYFSETQRNKGNFPGRFSGRQFSNSRSEMNVSTLELGDSALYLCASSRAGSSPLHFGNGTRLTVT.

The gene calls are TRBV14 and TRBJ2-1, with 9 positions matching TRBD2. CDR1 and CDR2 from the germline V gene are SGHDN and FVKESK. With V trimmed by 1 base and J by 7 bases, 11 bases remained unmatched. The CDR3 sequence is 17 residues long. The CDR3 region is CASSQVPAGGGRNEQFF. In DNA form, the CDR3 reads TGTGCCAGCAGCCAAGTTCCGGCGGGAGGGGGAAGGAATGAGCAGTTCTTC.

V and J are TRBV2 and TRBJ2-4, with no clear D. Germline CDR1 reads SNHLY; CDR2 reads FYNNEI. CDR3 length: 14 amino acids. Trimming took 3 bases from V and 0 from J, leaving 6 bases between them. The CDR3 is CASSDELAKNIQYF. DNA for the CDR3: TGTGCCAGCAGTGATGAACTAGCCAAAAACATTCAGTACTTC.

The chain carries TRBV6-1 and TRBJ1-6; 7 nucleotides match TRBD1. Germline V lookup: CDR1 MNHNS, CDR2 SASEGT. J was trimmed by 7 bases and V by 9 bases; bases with no gene match: 12. This CDR3 comprises 15 residues. CDR3 sequence reads: CASIALTGTNSPLHF. The CDR3 DNA follows: TGTGCCAGTATTGCTTTGACAGGGACCAATTCACCCCTCCACTTT.

The chain joins TRBV27 to TRBJ2-3; the D gene is possibly TRBD1 (6 bases). Trimming shortened V by 5 bases and J by 5 bases, and 20 bases separated the two germline ends. CDR1 and CDR2 from the germline V gene are MNHEY and SMNVEV (reference sequence). There are 16 residues in the CDR3. The CDR3 coding sequence is TGTGCCAGCAGTACCCTCACAGGGTCCCTGCGAGATACGCAGTATTTT. Translating gives CASSTLTGSLRDTQYF.

This rearrangement joins TRBV15 to TRBJ1-1; 11 nucleotides align to TRBD1. V was clipped by 2 bases and J by 4 bases; unmatched bases: 6. This CDR3 has 16 amino acids. The germline CDR1 and CDR2 sequences are LNHNV and YYDKDF (reference sequence). This CDR3 is CATSRRVGTGGTEAFF. The CDR3 DNA sequence: TGTGCCACCAGCAGAAGAGTAGGGACAGGGGGCACTGAAGCTTTCTTT.

The chain joins TRBV2 to TRBJ2-7, with 9 bases aligning to TRBD1. This CDR3 region has 13 residues. Germline-derived CDR1 and CDR2 are SNHLY and FYNNEI. The trim removed 7 bases at V and 2 bases at J, leaving 3 bases unmatched. This CDR3 reads CASKRDRAYEQYF. The CDR3 DNA follows: TGTGCCAGCAAAAGGGACAGGGCCTACGAGCAGTACTTC.